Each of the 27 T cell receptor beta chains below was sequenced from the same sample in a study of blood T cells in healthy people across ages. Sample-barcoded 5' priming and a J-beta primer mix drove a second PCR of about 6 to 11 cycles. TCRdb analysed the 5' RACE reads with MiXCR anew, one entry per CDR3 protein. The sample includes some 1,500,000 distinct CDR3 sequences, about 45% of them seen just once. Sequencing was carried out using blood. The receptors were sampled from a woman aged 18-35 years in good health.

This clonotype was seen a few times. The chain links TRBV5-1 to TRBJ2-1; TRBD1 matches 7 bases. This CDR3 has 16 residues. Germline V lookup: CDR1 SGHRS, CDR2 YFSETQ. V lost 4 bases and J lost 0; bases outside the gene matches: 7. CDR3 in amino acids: CASSPRDSSSYNEQFF. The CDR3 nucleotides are TGCGCCAGCAGCCCCCGGGACAGTAGCTCCTACAATGAGCAGTTCTTC.

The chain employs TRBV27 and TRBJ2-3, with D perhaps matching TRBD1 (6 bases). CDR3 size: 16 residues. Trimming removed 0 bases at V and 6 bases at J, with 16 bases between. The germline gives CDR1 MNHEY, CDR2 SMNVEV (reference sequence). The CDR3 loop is CASSLSSRGLSDTQYF. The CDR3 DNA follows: TGTGCCAGCAGTTTATCGAGCAGGGGATTATCCGATACGCAGTATTTT.

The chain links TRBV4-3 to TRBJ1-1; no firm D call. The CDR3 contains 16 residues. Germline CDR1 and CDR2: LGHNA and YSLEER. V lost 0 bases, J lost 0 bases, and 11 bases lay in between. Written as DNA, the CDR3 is TGCGCCAGCAGCCAAGAGATTGGACGGATGAACACTGAAGCTTTCTTT. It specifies CASSQEIGRMNTEAFF.

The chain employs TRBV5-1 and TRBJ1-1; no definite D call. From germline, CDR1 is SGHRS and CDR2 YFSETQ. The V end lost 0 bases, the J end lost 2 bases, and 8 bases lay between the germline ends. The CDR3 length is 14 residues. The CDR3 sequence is CASSLEGINTEAFF. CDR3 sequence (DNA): TGCGCCAGCAGCTTGGAAGGGATTAACACTGAAGCTTTCTTT.

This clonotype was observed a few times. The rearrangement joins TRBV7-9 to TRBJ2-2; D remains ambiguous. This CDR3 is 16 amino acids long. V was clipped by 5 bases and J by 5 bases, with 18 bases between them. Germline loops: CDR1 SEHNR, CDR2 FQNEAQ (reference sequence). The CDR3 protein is CASSRTHVGNTGELFF. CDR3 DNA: TGTGCCAGCAGCCGTACACACGTGGGGAATACCGGGGAGCTGTTTTTT. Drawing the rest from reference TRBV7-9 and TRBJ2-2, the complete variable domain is DTGVSQNPRHKITKRGQNVTFRCDPISEHNRLYWYRQTLGQGPEFLTYFQNEAQLEKSRLLSDRFSAERPKGSFSTLEIQRTEQGDSAMYLCASSRTHVGNTGELFFGEGSRLTVL.

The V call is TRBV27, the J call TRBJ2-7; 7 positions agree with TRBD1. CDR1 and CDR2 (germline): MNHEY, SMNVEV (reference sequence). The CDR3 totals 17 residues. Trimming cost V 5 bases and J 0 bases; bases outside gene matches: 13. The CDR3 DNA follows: TGTGCCAGCAGTCCTCTCCTCTCGACAGGGAGCTCCTACGAGCAGTACTTC. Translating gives CASSPLLSTGSSYEQYF.

The CDR3, as DNA: TGTGCCAGCAGCTTAGCACTGATCAATGAGCAGTACTTC. Protein: CASSLALINEQYF. The chain joins TRBV7-2 to TRBJ2-5; D not resolved. Looked up from germline, CDR1 is SGHTA and CDR2 is FQGNSA. The V end lost 0 bases, the J end lost 11 bases, and 13 bases lay between the germline ends. CDR3 length: 13 residues. Complete variable domain (other parts from reference TRBV7-2 and TRBJ2-5): GAGVSQSPSNKVTEKGKDVELRCDPISGHTALYWYRQSLGQGLEFLIYFQGNSAPDKSGLPSDRFSAERTGGSVSTLTIQRTQQEDSAVYLCASSLALINEQYFGPGTRLLVL.

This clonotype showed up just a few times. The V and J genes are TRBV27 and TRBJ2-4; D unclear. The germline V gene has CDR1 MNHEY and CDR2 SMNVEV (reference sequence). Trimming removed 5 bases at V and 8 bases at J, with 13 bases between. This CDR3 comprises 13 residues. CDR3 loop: CASSDNAQHIQYF. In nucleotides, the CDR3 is TGTGCCAGCAGTGACAATGCCCAACACATTCAGTACTTC.

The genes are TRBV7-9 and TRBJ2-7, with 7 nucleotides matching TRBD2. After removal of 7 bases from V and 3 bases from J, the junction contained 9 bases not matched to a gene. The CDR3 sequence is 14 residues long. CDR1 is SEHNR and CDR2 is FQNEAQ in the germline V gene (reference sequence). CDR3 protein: CASTDWRDYYEQYF. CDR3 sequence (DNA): TGTGCCAGCACCGACTGGCGGGACTACTACGAGCAGTACTTC.

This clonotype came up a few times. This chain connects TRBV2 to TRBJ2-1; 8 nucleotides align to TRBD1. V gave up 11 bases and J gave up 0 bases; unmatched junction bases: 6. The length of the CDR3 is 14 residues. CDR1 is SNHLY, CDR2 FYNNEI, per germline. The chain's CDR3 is CAVQGASSYNEQFF. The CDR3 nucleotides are TGTGCCGTTCAGGGGGCTAGCTCCTACAATGAGCAGTTCTTC.

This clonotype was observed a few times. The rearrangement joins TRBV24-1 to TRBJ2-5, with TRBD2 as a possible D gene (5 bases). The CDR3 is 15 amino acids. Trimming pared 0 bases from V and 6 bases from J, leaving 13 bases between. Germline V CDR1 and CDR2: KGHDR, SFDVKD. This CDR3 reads CATSDLLAGGKTQYF. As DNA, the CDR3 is TGTGCCACCAGTGATTTGCTGGCAGGAGGAAAGACCCAGTACTTC.

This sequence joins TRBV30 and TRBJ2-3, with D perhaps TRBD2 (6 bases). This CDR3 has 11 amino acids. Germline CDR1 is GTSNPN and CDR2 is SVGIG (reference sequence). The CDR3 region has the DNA TGTGCTGGAGGGCGGGCAGATACGCAGTATTTT. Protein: CAGGRADTQYF.

CDR3 loop: CASSQGTNQETQYF. The CDR3 bases are TGTGCCAGCAGCCAGGGGACAAACCAAGAGACCCAGTACTTC. The chain couples TRBV11-2 to TRBJ2-5, with TRBD1 as a possible D gene (6 bases). The V end lost 5 bases, the J end lost 0 bases, and 10 bases lay between the germline ends. The CDR3 is 14 residues long. Per germline, CDR1 SGHAT and CDR2 FQNNGV. Supplemented by reference TRBV11-2 and TRBJ2-5, the full variable domain reads EAGVAQSPRYKIIEKRQSVAFWCNPISGHATLYWYQQILGQGPKLLIQFQNNGVVDDSQLPKDRFSAERLKGVDSTLKIQPAKLEDSAVYLCASSQGTNQETQYFGPGTRLLVL.

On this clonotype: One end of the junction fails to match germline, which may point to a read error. In nucleotides, the CDR3 is TGCGCCAGCAGACCCCGAGACCAGCTTAACTATGGCTACACCTTC. It specifies CASRPRDQLNYGYTF. The chain uses TRBV6-2 or TRBV6-3 and TRBJ1-2; no reliable D call. CDR1 MNHEY and CDR2 SVGEGT come from the germline V gene. This CDR3 region has 15 residues.

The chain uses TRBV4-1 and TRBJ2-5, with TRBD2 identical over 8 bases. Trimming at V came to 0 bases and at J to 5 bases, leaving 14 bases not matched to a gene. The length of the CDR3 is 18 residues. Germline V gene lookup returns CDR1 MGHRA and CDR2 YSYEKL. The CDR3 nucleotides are TGCGCCAGCAGCCAAGAAATCGGGCGGGGGGACCCCAGGGAGACCCAGTACTTC. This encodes CASSQEIGRGDPRETQYF.

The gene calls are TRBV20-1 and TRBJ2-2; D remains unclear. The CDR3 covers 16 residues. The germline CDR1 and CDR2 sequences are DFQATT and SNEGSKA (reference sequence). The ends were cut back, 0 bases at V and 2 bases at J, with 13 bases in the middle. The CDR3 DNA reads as TGCAGTGCTAGAGATAGGAGATATGCTAACACCGGGGAGCTGTTTTTT. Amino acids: CSARDRRYANTGELFF.

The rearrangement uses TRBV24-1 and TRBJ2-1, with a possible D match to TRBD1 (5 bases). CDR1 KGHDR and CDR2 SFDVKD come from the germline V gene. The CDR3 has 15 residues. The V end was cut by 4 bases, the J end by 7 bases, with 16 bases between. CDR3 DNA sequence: TGTGCCACCAGTGAACGGAAAGGGGCGATAAATGAGCAGTTCTTC. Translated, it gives CATSERKGAINEQFF.

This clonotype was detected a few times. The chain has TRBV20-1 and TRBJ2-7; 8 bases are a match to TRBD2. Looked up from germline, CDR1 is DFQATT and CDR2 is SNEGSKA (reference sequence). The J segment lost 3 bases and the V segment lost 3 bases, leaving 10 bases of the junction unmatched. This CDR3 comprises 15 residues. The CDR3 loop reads CSASGGSGTLYEQYF. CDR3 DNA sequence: TGCAGTGCTAGTGGTGGTAGCGGGACTCTCTACGAGCAGTACTTC.

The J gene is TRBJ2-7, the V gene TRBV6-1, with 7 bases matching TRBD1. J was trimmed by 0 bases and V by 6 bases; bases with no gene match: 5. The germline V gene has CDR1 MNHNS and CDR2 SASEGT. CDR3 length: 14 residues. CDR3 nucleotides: TGTGCCAGCAGGGGGACAGCCACCTCCTACGAGCAGTACTTC. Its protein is CASRGTATSYEQYF.

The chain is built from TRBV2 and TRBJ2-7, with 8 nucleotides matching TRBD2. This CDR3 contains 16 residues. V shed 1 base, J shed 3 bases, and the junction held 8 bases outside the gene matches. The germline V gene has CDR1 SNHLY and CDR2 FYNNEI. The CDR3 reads CASSEGGSGAIYEQYF. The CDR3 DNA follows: TGTGCCAGCAGTGAAGGTGGTAGCGGGGCCATCTACGAGCAGTACTTC.

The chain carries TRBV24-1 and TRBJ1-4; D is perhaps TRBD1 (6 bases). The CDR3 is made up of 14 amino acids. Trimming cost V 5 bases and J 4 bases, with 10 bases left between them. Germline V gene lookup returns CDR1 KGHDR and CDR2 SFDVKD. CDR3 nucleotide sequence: TGTGCCACCAGTGTTCAGGGGCTTAATGAAAAACTGTTTTTT. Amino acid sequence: CATSVQGLNEKLFF.

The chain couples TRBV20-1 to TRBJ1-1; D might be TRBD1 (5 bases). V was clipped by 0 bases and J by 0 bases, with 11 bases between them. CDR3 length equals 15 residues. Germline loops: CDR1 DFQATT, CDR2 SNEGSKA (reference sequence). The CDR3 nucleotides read TGCAGTGCTAGAGATATCGGGGGGATGAACACTGAAGCTTTCTTT. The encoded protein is CSARDIGGMNTEAFF.

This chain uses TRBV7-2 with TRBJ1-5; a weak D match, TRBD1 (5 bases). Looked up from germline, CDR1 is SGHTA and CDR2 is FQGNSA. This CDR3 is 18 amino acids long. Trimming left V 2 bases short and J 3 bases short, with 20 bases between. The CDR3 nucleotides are TGTGCCAGCAGCTTATGGGCGACGGGGGGAAGATCCAATCAGCCCCAGCATTTT. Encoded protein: CASSLWATGGRSNQPQHF. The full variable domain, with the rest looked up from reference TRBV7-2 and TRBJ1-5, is GAGVSQSPSNKVTEKGKDVELRCDPISGHTALYWYRQSLGQGLEFLIYFQGNSAPDKSGLPSDRFSAERTGGSVSTLTIQRTQQEDSAVYLCASSLWATGGRSNQPQHFGDGTRLSIL.

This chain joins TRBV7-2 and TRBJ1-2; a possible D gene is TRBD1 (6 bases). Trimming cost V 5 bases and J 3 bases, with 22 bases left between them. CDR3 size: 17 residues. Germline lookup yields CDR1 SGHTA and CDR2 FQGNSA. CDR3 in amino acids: CASSLTGRGGQDYGYTF. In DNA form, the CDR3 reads TGTGCCAGCAGCCTTACCGGGAGGGGGGGGCAGGACTATGGCTACACCTTC. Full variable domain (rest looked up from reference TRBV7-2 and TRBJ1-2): GAGVSQSPSNKVTEKGKDVELRCDPISGHTALYWYRQSLGQGLEFLIYFQGNSAPDKSGLPSDRFSAERTGGSVSTLTIQRTQQEDSAVYLCASSLTGRGGQDYGYTFGSGTRLTVV.

This CDR3 is CASSPTQGSTYNEQFF. The CDR3 DNA reads TGTGCCAGCAGCCCGACCCAAGGGTCTACCTACAATGAGCAGTTCTTC. The V gene is TRBV9, the J gene TRBJ2-1; D not resolved. The CDR3 sequence is 16 residues long. Germline CDR1 and CDR2: SGDLS and YYNGEE. V was shortened by 4 bases and J by 2 bases, with 16 bases between the two germline ends.

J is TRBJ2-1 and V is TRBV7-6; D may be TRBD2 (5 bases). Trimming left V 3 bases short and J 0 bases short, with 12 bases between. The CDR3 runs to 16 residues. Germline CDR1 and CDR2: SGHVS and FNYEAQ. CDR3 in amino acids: CASSFSGESSYNEQFF. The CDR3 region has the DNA TGTGCCAGCAGCTTCTCCGGGGAAAGCTCCTACAATGAGCAGTTCTTC.

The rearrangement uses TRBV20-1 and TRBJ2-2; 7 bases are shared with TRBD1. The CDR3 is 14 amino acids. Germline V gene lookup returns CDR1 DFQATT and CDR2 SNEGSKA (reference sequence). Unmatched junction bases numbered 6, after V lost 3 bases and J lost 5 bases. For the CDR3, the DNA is TGCAGTGCTAGGAACAGGGGTTCTACCGGGGAGCTGTTTTTT. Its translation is CSARNRGSTGELFF.